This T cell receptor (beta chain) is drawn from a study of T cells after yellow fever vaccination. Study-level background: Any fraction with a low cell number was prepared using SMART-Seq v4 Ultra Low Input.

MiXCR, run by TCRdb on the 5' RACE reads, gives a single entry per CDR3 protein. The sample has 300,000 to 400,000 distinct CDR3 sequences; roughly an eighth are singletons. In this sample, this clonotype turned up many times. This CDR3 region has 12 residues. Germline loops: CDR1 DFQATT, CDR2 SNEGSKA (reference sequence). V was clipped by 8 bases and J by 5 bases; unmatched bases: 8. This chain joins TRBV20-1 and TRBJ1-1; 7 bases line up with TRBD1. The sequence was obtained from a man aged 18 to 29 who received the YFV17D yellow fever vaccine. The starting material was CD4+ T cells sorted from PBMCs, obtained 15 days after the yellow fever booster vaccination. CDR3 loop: CSPGGRDTEAFF. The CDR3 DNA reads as TGCAGTCCAGGGGGGCGAGATACTGAAGCTTTCTTT.